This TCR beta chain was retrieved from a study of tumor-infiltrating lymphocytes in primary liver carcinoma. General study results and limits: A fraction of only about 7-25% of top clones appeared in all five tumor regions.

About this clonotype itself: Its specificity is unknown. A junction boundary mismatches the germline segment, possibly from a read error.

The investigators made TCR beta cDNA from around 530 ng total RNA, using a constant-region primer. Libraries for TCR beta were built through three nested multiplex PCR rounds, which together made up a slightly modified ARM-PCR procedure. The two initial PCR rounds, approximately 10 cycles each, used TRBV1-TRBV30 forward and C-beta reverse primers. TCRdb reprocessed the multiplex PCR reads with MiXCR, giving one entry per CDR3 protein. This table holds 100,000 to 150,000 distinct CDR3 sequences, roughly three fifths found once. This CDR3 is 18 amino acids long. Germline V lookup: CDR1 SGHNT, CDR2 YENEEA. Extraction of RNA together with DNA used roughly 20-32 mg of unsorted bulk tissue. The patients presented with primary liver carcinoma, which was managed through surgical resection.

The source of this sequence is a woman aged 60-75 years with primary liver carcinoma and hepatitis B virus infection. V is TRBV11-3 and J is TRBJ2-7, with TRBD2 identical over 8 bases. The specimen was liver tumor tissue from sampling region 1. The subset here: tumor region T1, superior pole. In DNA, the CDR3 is TGTGCCAGCAACTTAGAGAGGGCGGGAGGCCACAGCTCCTATGAGCAGTACTTC. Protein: CASNLERAGGHSSYEQYF.